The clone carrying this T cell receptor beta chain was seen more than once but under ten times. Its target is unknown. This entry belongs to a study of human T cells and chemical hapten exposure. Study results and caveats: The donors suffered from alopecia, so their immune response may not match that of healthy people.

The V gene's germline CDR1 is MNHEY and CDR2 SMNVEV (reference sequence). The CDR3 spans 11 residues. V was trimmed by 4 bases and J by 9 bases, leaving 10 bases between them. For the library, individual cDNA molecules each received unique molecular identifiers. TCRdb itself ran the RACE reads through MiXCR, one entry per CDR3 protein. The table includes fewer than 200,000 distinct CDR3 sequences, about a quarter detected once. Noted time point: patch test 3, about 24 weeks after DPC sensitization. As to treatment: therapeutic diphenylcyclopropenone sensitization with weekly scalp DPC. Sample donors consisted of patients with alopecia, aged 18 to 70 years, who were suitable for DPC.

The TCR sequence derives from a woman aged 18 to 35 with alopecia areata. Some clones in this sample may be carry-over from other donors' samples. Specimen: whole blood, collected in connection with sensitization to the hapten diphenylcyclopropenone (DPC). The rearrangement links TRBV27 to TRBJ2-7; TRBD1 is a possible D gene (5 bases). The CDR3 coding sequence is TGTGCCAGCAGTTCCCCAAGGGGGCAGTACTTC. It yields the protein CASSSPRGQYF.